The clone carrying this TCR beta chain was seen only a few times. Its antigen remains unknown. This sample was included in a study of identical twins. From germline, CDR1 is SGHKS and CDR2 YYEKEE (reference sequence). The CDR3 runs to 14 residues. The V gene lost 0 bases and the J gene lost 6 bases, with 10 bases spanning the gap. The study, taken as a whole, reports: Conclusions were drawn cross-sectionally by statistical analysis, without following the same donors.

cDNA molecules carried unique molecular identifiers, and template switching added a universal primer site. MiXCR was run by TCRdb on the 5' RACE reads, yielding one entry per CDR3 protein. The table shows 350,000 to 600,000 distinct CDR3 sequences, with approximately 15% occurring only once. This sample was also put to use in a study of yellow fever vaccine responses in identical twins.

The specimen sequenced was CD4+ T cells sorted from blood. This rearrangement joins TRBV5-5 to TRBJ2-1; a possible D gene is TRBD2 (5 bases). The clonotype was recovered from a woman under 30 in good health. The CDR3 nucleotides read TGTGCCAGCAGCTTGGGGGTTGAGGGCAATGAGCAGTTCTTC. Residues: CASSLGVEGNEQFF.